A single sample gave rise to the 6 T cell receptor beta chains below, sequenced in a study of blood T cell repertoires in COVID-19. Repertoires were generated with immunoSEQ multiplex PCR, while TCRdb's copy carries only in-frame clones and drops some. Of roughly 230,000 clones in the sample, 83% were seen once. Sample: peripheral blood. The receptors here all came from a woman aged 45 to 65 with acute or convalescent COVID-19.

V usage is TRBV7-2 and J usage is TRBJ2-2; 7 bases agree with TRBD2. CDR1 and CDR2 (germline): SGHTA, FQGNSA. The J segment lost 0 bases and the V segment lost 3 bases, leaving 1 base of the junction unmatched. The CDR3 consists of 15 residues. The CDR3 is CASSLAGANTGELFF. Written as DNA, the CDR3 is TGTGCCAGCAGCTTGGCGGGAGCGAACACCGGGGAGCTGTTTTTT.

CDR3 coding DNA: TGTGCCAGCAGCGTTGGGCTAGCGGGGGCGAACACCGGGGAGCTGTTTTTT. It encodes CASSVGLAGANTGELFF. The gene calls are TRBV7-9 and TRBJ2-2, with 10 positions matching TRBD2. The length of the CDR3 is 17 residues. With 5 bases clipped from V and 0 bases from J, the junction kept 6 bases outside the gene matches. Germline CDR1 is SEHNR and CDR2 is FQNEAQ (reference sequence). Filled out from reference TRBV7-9 and TRBJ2-2, the complete variable domain reads DTGVSQNPRHKITKRGQNVTFRCDPISEHNRLYWYRQTLGQGPEFLTYFQNEAQLEKSRLLSDRFSAERPKGSFSTLEIQRTEQGDSAMYLCASSVGLAGANTGELFFGEGSRLTVL.

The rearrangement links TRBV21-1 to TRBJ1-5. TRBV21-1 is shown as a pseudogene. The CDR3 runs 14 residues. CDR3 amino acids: CASSNLRGNQPQHF. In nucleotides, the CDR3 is TGTGCCAGCAGCAATCTCCGGGGCAATCAGCCCCAGCATTTT.

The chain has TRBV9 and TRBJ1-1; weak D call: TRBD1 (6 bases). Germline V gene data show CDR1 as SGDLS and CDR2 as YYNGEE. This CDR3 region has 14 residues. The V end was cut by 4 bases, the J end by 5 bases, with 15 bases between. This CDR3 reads CASSTRTDRTEAFF. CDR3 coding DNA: TGTGCCAGCAGCACTCGGACAGATCGGACTGAAGCTTTCTTT.

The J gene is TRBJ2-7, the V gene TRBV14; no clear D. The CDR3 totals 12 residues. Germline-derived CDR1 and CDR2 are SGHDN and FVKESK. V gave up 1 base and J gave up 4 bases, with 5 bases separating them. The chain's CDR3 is CASSQATYEQYF. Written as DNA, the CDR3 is TGTGCCAGCAGCCAAGCTACTTACGAGCAGTACTTC.

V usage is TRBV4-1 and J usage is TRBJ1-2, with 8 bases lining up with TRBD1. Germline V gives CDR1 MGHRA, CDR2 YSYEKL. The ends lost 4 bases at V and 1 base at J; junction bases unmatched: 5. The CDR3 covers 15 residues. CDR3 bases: TGCGCCAGCAGCCCCCGACAGGGGAATAACTATGGCTACACCTTC. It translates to CASSPRQGNNYGYTF.